These T cell receptor beta chains were read from a single sample in a study of PD-1 blockade in classical Hodgkin lymphoma. The table came from immunoSEQ multiplex PCR; TCRdb's copy has only in-frame clones and leaves some out. The table includes 20,000 to 25,000 clones, roughly 75% detected once. The source was peripheral blood mononuclear cells (PBMCs), collected before the second cycle of nivolumab. The origin of the receptors is a human donor with classical Hodgkin lymphoma. Both conserved end residues are part of each CDR3.

v_gene,j_gene,CDR3aa
TRBV18,TRBJ2-5,CASSPPNSQETQYF
TRBV2,TRBJ1-2,CASSEANRRLGWDGYTF
TRBV29-1,TRBJ1-1,CSVEGDLRAEAFF
TRBV28,TRBJ2-7,CASSRLAGDNPYEQYF
TRBV5-6,TRBJ2-7,CASSLPVTEQYF
TRBV7-8,TRBJ2-3,CASSLPLTDTQYF
TRBV30,TRBJ1-2,CACKGQGEYGYTF
TRBV7-9,TRBJ2-4,CVPGYLPWDIQYF
TRBV7-9,TRBJ2-1,CASSLTPRNEQFF
TRBV28,TRBJ1-2,CASSHRQGAVVIGYTF
TRBV6-5,TRBJ1-1,CASSYSTRGTEAFF
TRBV5-1,TRBJ2-3,CASSVTDTQYF
TRBV11-3,TRBJ2-1,CASSLVRGDEQFF
TRBV11-3,TRBJ1-5,CASSLLQGNQPQHF
TRBV11-3,TRBJ2-1,CASSSGPLNEQFF
TRBV6-6,TRBJ1-1,CASSTPTDIEAFF
TRBV11-2,TRBJ2-1,CASSLVTTRYNEQFF
TRBV4-2,TRBJ2-1,CASSQVLLAGDYNEQFF
TRBV6-1,TRBJ2-7,CASSEEGRGYSQAYEQYF
TRBV6-1,TRBJ2-7,CASSSSGRFYEQYF
TRBV10-2,TRBJ1-1,CASSESTGNTEAFF
TRBV6-1,TRBJ2-5,CASSDWETQYF
TRBV6-5,TRBJ1-2,CASSYSGTGLYGYTF
TRBV29-1,TRBJ2-1,CSVSRGRVPIEQFF
TRBV6-1,TRBJ2-1,CASRATGQYNEQFF
TRBV6-1,TRBJ2-5,CASSDIAGILQETQYF
TRBV7-2,TRBJ2-1,CASSRTSGSVEQFF
TRBV19,TRBJ1-5,CASTTGTESNQPQHF
TRBV2,TRBJ2-4,CASSDVRVAKNIQYF
TRBV2,TRBJ1-5,CASSNRGPFGQPQHF
TRBV25-1,TRBJ1-4,CASSLNGLEKLFF